Listed below are T cell receptor beta chains from one sample, sequenced in a study of shared clonotypes between healthy human individuals. Profiling relied on immunoSEQ multiplex PCR, and the TCRdb table lists in-frame clones only, not all of them. Of 1,400,000 or so clones in the sample, approximately 98.5% were seen once. The sample was naive CD4+ T cells sorted from blood. The receptor source for this set is a man aged 25-40 years in good health. Both conserved end residues are part of each CDR3. The order of the fields is D gene, clone size, CDR3 length, V gene, J gene, CDR3 DNA, CDR3 protein. The D gene is left open where the match is weak. The size of a clone is reported for some rows only, either as once, few or many, or as a class for expanded clones.

-,-,15,TRBV29-1,TRBJ2-5,TGCAGCGTCCGGAGGCCAGCCCCCAAATGGGAGACCCAGTACTTC,CSVRRPAPKWETQYF
-,-,15,TRBV5-4,TRBJ2-2,TGTGCCAGCAGCGTCGACCCAATACTCACCGGGGAGCTGTTTTTT,CASSVDPILTGELFF
-,-,14,TRBV28,TRBJ1-4,TGTGCCAGCAGTCCGAACCCGACACGAGAAAAACTGTTTTTT,CASSPNPTREKLFF
-,-,14,TRBV7-2,TRBJ1-2,TGTGCCAGCAGCAACCGCGTATCCTACTATGGCTACACCTTC,CASSNRVSYYGYTF
-,-,14,TRBV7-2,TRBJ1-1,TGTGCCAGCAGCTTAGCACAGTTGAACACTGAAGCTTTCTTT,CASSLAQLNTEAFF
TRBD1,-,17,TRBV28,TRBJ1-3,TGTGCCAGCAGTTTTGGAGGGGGCGGAGGGTTCGGAAACACCATATATTTT,CASSFGGGGGFGNTIYF
-,-,17,TRBV7-9,TRBJ2-7,TGTGCCAGCAGCTTAGGGTCCCAGCGCGATCAAAACTACGAGCAGTACTTC,CASSLGSQRDQNYEQYF
TRBD1,-,15,TRBV27,TRBJ2-5,TGTGCCAGCACCTCTTATGGGACAGGGGGAGAGACCCAGTACTTC,CASTSYGTGGETQYF
-,-,14,TRBV7-6,TRBJ2-1,TGTGCCAGCAGCTTATCCGGGACACACAATGAGCAGTTCTTC,CASSLSGTHNEQFF
-,-,16,TRBV9,TRBJ2-7,TGTGCCAGCAGCGTAGGTAGCTCGTTGGTCTCCTACGAGCAGTACTTC,CASSVGSSLVSYEQYF
TRBD1,-,13,TRBV28,TRBJ1-1,TGTGCCAGCAGGGGGACAGCGAACACTGAAGCTTTCTTT,CASRGTANTEAFF
-,-,16,TRBV15,TRBJ1-1,TGTGCCACCAGCAGAGACTGGGGGTTGCGGTCGTCTGAAGCTTTCTTT,CATSRDWGLRSSEAFF
-,-,17,TRBV27,TRBJ2-6,TGTGCCAGCAGTTTGAGGGTATTGGGGTCTGGGGCCAACGTCCTGACTTTC,CASSLRVLGSGANVLTF
-,once,14,TRBV19,TRBJ1-1,TGTGCCAGTAGTAGGCGTACGGGGGACACTGAAGCTTTCTTT,CASSRRTGDTEAFF
-,-,15,TRBV19,TRBJ2-2,TGTGCCAGTAGTATAACCCTCGATGGGACCGGGGAGCTGTTTTTT,CASSITLDGTGELFF
-,-,14,TRBV19,TRBJ1-4,TGTGCCAGTAGTATTTGGCAGTTTAATGAAAAACTGTTTTTT,CASSIWQFNEKLFF
TRBD1,-,13,TRBV10-3,TRBJ2-2,TGTGCCACGGGACAGGGGAACACCGGGGAGCTGTTTTTT,CATGQGNTGELFF
-,-,13,TRBV7-2,TRBJ1-2,TGTGCCAGCAGCTTAAATGTGGGGGATGGCTACACCTTC,CASSLNVGDGYTF
-,-,12,TRBV27,TRBJ2-7,TGTGCCAGCAGCTCAGACCGCTACGAGCAGTACTTC,CASSSDRYEQYF
TRBD2,-,17,TRBV5-6,TRBJ2-5,TGTGCCAGCAGCTGGACTAGCGGGAGGGTCTACCAAGAGACCCAGTACTTC,CASSWTSGRVYQETQYF
-,-,13,TRBV29-1,TRBJ1-1,TGCAGCGTCCGGGGACCGATGAACACTGAAGCTTTCTTT,CSVRGPMNTEAFF
-,-,14,TRBV5-1,TRBJ1-4,TGCGCCAGCAGCCCCCAGGGGTCTAATGAAAAACTGTTTTTT,CASSPQGSNEKLFF
TRBD2,-,14,TRBV27,TRBJ2-1,TGTGCCAGCGTTGGGACTAGCAGTTGGAATGAGCAGTTCTTC,CASVGTSSWNEQFF
TRBD2,-,17,TRBV18,TRBJ2-1,TGTGCCAGCTCACCGGTTAGCGGGAGGATCTCCTACAATGAGCAGTTCTTC,CASSPVSGRISYNEQFF
TRBD1,-,17,TRBV5-1,TRBJ2-7,TGCGCCAGCAGCCCGAATTACAGGGGATGGGACCCCTACGAGCAGTACTTC,CASSPNYRGWDPYEQYF
TRBD2,-,15,TRBV28,TRBJ2-5,TGTGCCAGCAGTCTGAATAGCGGGAGGAAGGAGACCCAGTACTTC,CASSLNSGRKETQYF
TRBD1,-,16,TRBV6-5,TRBJ1-1,TGTGCCAGCAGTTACTTCAGGGGGCGCGGGAACACTGAAGCTTTCTTT,CASSYFRGRGNTEAFF
-,-,12,TRBV10-1,TRBJ2-1,TGCGCCAGCAATTCGGCAGGCTGGGAGCAGTTCTTC,CASNSAGWEQFF
-,-,20,TRBV7-6,TRBJ2-2,TGTGCCAGCAGCTTAAGTATTCGATTTTTGGGTTTGGAATCTCCTTGGGAGCTGTTTTTT,CASSLSIRFLGLESPWELFF
-,-,14,TRBV29-1,TRBJ1-4,TGCAGCGTTGAAGGGGGGGACACGCAGGGGATGCTGTTTTTT,CSVEGGDTQGMLFF
TRBD1,-,15,TRBV6-6,TRBJ2-7,TGTGCCAGCAGTCCCCGACAGGGCCTAAACTACGAGCAGTACTTC,CASSPRQGLNYEQYF
-,-,16,TRBV6-5,TRBJ1-4,TGTGCCAGCAGTTCCACCTTAGACAGGACTAATGAAAAACTGTTTTTT,CASSSTLDRTNEKLFF
TRBD2,once,17,TRBV18,TRBJ2-3,TGTGCCAGCTCAAGGACTAGCGGGAGGAGGGACGCAGATACGCAGTATTTT,CASSRTSGRRDADTQYF
-,once,12,TRBV9,TRBJ1-5,TGTGCCAGCAGCTTAAGGGATCAGCCCCAGCATTTT,CASSLRDQPQHF
TRBD2,once,13,TRBV6-6,TRBJ2-7,TGTGCCAGCTGGACTAGCGGGACCTACGAGCAGTACTTC,CASWTSGTYEQYF
-,-,14,TRBV6-5,TRBJ2-7,TGTGCCAGCAGTTACTCCGCCAGAGGCTACGAGCAGTACTTC,CASSYSARGYEQYF
TRBD1,once,14,TRBV7-2,TRBJ2-5,TGTGCCAGCAGACAACAGGGGATTCGGGAGACCCAGTACTTC,CASRQQGIRETQYF
-,-,13,TRBV29-1,TRBJ1-2,TGCAGCGTCAGGGGTTTGATCAACTATGGCTACACCTTC,CSVRGLINYGYTF
TRBD2,once,15,TRBV5-5,TRBJ2-5,TGTGCCAGCAGCCCTCCCGGGACTATCTTTGAGACCCAGTACTTC,CASSPPGTIFETQYF
-,-,13,TRBV2,TRBJ1-2,TGTGCCAGCAGCGGTATGGGGGCCTCTGGCTACACCTTC,CASSGMGASGYTF